This T cell receptor beta chain was documented in a study of cytomegalovirus exposure and HLA in healthy donors (dated by TCRdb to 2016 to 2017). About the full investigation: According to an earlier analysis of 587 of the donors, about 179 million T cells yielded over 100 million unique TCR beta sequences and roughly 280 Gb of sequence data. The aim of the study was to test whether cataloging public T cell receptors could identify signatures of past pathogen exposure. To predict cytomegalovirus infection status, the study combined high-throughput TCR immunosequencing, statistical association of individual TCRs with disease status, and machine learning. The study used immunosequencing to profile the T cell repertoires of around 600 subjects and linked those repertoires to cytomegalovirus serostatus. Of the roughly 400 genotyped donors, roughly 85% fell in the genetic ancestry cluster associated with self-reported Caucasian donors. In addition to the first cohort of approximately 650 subjects, a separate validation cohort of 120 different subjects was used. A later analysis re-analyzed previously published TCR beta repertoires from approximately 670 donors and added high-resolution HLA genotyping to study TCR occurrence patterns. Rather than using new phenotypic data, the later analysis identified candidate immune exposures from TCR beta sequences and from how often those sequences occurred across donors. HLA typing included class I and class II loci at four-digit resolution. Donor age, sex, ethnicity and CMV serostatus were collected together with the repertoire data. Several DR-DQ haplotypes were treated as single units for association and clustering because of strong linkage in the cohort. An early release that covered around 590 HLA-typed donors contained approximately 300 gigabases of sequencing data and roughly 84 million unique TCR sequences. An earlier analysis of 587 of the donors used high-throughput TCR beta sequencing to judge whether each TCR beta V gene segment behaved as functional or pseudogenic. Typing coverage differed by locus: A, B, C, DRB1 and DQB1 were typed in about 629-640 donors, DQA1 in about 560, DPA1 in approximately 600, and DPB1 in 472. All discovery cohort repertoires had been generated using a single sequencing platform. In a later genetic analysis, genome-wide SNP genotypes for about three fifths of the roughly 670 donors were used, and that subset was treated as a discovery cohort. Among 398 genotyped donors of the cohort, an average of about 240,000 unique TCR beta nucleotide sequences was sequenced per donor, of which 15% to 20% were non-productive.

The cohort consisted of 666 healthy bone marrow donors. Cohort members were all nominally healthy when sampled, although unrecorded immune exposures were likely present. The donor was CMV seropositive and belonged to the group of 250 to 300 seropositive cohort members. A peripheral blood sample was provided by each donor, and peripheral blood mononuclear cells were used for TCR beta sequencing. Genomic DNA was extracted from the blood cell samples with the Qiagen DNeasy Blood Extraction Kit. Including the terminal cysteine and phenylalanine, the CDR3 comprises 15 residues. The read is trimmed to its CDR3 DNA, 45 bases read in frame from base 1. Deletion took 1 base off V and 1 base off J, with a span of 8 bases between the germline ends. CDR1 and CDR2, per the germline V gene, are SGHAT and FQNNGV. Overall study outcomes, separate from this receptor: The sequencing pipeline was judged likely to have produced a cluster of highly shared sequence variants as a technical artifact. According to the authors, the approach could potentially be generalized to other disease states and immunological phenotypes. Three of the identified cytomegalovirus-associated TCR beta chains were confirmed in vitro to be specific for cytomegalovirus antigens. Seventeen rarely observed V segments, including chromosome 9 orphons, were excluded from the earlier analysis of a few hundred of the donors because counts were too low. While some public TCRs were present in many individuals, most TCR sequences turned up only very rarely across donors. When HLA alleles, especially DR and DQ, strongly co-occurred, attributing TCR associations to individual alleles was difficult. The cohort was sequenced for TCR beta chains only, and without alpha or paired-chain data the features that could be detected were limited. Most CMV-associated TCR beta chains appeared to be HLA-restricted in a later analysis, and the HLA associations seemed to be driven largely by CMV exposure. In a later analysis, HLA-associated TCR beta chains showed more clonal expansion and lower generation probabilities than non-associated chains that were equally common. The classifier was reported to diagnose cytomegalovirus status with high specificity and sensitivity in both the original cohort and the validation cohort. V-gene and J-gene trimming of TCR beta chains was associated with a missense DCLRE1C variant in a later genetic analysis, and the association was replicated in an independent cohort. HLA typing was unavailable for some donors at each locus, so association tests used only the typed subset. Some IMGT-functional V segments, including TRBV6-2 and TRBV6-3, could not be told apart with the 87-base-pair reads, so those segments were excluded. A total of 150 to 200 TCR beta chains were listed by the study as associated with cytomegalovirus. A further reported finding was that TCR beta sequences accurately predicted the HLA-A and HLA-B alleles for most subjects in the first cohort. Presence/absence analyses assumed roughly uniform sequencing depth across donors, an assumption that may not hold. At a false discovery rate of 0.05, a later analysis linked 16,951 TCR beta sequences to specific HLA alleles. Broadly in line with IMGT annotations, most TCR beta V segments showed up in productive rearrangements about 87% or about 30% of the time in an earlier analysis of 450 to 600 of the donors. According to a later genetic analysis, donors in an Asian-associated ancestry cluster had fewer N-insertions in productive TCRs than the approximately 650-donor mean. Correlated functional status among segregating V segments might reflect linkage disequilibrium, but an unknown experimental factor could not be ruled out. A later analysis found that TCR association rates varied across HLA loci, with DRB1 alleles showing the most associated TCRs and HLA-C alleles the fewest. Several of the top co-occurrence clusters appeared to be linked to parvovirus B19, influenza, CMV and Epstein-Barr virus, according to a later analysis. Immune exposure information for the cohort was limited to CMV serostatus.

Notes on this clone: Which antigen it targets is not known. The input lacks base qualities; no much larger clone sits a single base away. Distinct nucleotide sequences in the sample also encode this CDR3.

The protocol used for the library was the immunoSEQ multiplex PCR assay. A mixture of 60 forward primers for TCR Vbeta segments and 13 reverse primers for TCR Jbeta segments was used in the multiplex PCR. The CDR3 region of rearranged TCR beta genes was amplified from genomic DNA with a multiplex PCR assay. On the Illumina HiSeq System, the amplified TCR beta libraries were sequenced as 87-base-pair reads. The authors processed their data as follows. A later analysis tallied 75 million to 95 million unique TCR beta chains across the 600 to 700 repertoires, and around 10 million of those chains were shared by two or more donors. A nearest-neighbor algorithm error-corrected the raw reads and collapsed the reads into unique sequences, merging closely related sequences to remove PCR and sequencing errors. Alignment of CDR3 sequences to IMGT reference sequences was used to assign V, D and J gene segments. For a sequence to be retained, a match of at least six nucleotides to both a V gene segment and a J gene segment was required. A rearrangement counted as productive if the CDR3 had no stop codons and remained in frame with V and J, and every other rearrangement counted as non-productive. CDR3 was defined by IMGT convention, running from the second conserved V-encoded cysteine to the conserved J-encoded phenylalanine. In an earlier analysis of more than 550 of the donors, sequences lacking an unambiguous match to a single V gene segment were excluded. An earlier analysis of just under 600 of the donors called V segments functional above 56.7% productive rearrangements and segregating when the between-donor standard deviation exceeded 5%. A statistical classification framework was built to diagnose cytomegalovirus status from the catalog of TCR beta chain sequences. A later analysis assigned V and J genes by comparing TCR nucleotide sequences with IMGT/GENE-DB human TR gene sequences. A later analysis assigned CDR3 sequences and most-parsimonious VDJ recombination scenarios with the TCRdist pipeline. In a later analysis, every TCR beta chain was defined by the combination of its CDR3 amino acid sequence and its V-gene family, and reads without a unique V-gene family were dropped. To address suspected cross-contamination and a sequencing artifact, a later analysis removed around 590 highly shared, low-generation-probability nucleotide sequences. In a later analysis, a clonal expansion index was calculated for each public chain from normalized within-repertoire ranks of inferred template counts. Generation probabilities in a later analysis came from a VDJ recombination model fitted to out-of-frame rearrangements, and those results were checked against IGoR. Hypergeometric tests were used in a later analysis to score TCR-TCR, TCR-HLA and TCR-CMV co-occurrence, with a repertoire-size bias correction applied to the TCR pairs. A later analysis estimated false discovery rates by permuting HLA or CMV assignments 20 times. A later analysis grouped co-occurring TCRs with DBSCAN, adding TCRdist sequence similarity when clustering within HLA-allele-positive subsets. For co-occurrence clustering, repertoires with fewer than 30,000 or more than 120,000 public chains were excluded, along with 5 or 6 repertoires with anomalous nucleotide sharing. Sourced from immuneACCESS, this table was stored by TCRdb with only in-frame sequences that have V and J called. A share of the clones is absent; for the studies checked, an unresolved V gene accounts for under half, and the remainder has no known explanation. Clone size and the V and J calls come from that table; the DNA yielded D and trimming. For this sample the table gives 200,000 or so clones, of which 80% to 85% were detected only once. In total, the top ten clones hold approximately 6.5% of the sample.

The sequence is built from TRBV11-2 and TRBJ2-1; the best D guess is TRBD1, with 6 bases matching. The sequencing input was PBMCs. The TCR originated in a woman between 45 and 60 years old in good health and CMV-seropositive. The DNA sequence reads TGTGCCAGCAGCTTAGGTAGGGGGTCCTACAATGAGCAGTTCTTC. It codes for CASSLGRGSYNEQFF.